This T cell receptor beta chain is drawn from a study of T cell responses to AZD1222 COVID-19 vaccine (dated by TCRdb to 2020 to 2023). Broadly, across the study: TCR sequencing covered 233 trial participants: 200 to 220 given two doses of AZD1222 and approximately 26 given two doses of MenACWY control vaccine. Enrollment into the trials was organized by age into subgroups of 18-55, 56-69 and 70-plus years, and those subgroups contained roughly 140, 27 and 60 TCR-sequenced participants, respectively.

Only a few counts were recorded for this clone. Its binding antigen is unknown. Base qualities are not at hand, and no much larger clone is one base apart. The CDR3 regions of human TCRbeta chains were analyzed by immunosequencing. For the original study's pipeline: TCRs in the repertoires were compared against a reference library of SARS-CoV-2-specific TCRs that had been generated with the MIRA antigen-specificity platform. Breadth was defined as the fraction of unique TCRs that were SARS-CoV-2-associated. Depth was defined as the fraction of total T cells that were SARS-CoV-2-associated. Using the MIRA data, each spike-specific TCR was assigned both to the spike region to which the TCR was reactive and to a CD4 or CD8 class. Log10-transformed breadth and depth values were compared by one-way ANOVA with Sidak's multiple comparisons tests. TCRdb mirrors the immuneACCESS table, restricted to in-frame sequences. Some clones are absent from its copies; in checked studies, under half trace to an unresolved V gene, and the reason for the others is unknown. V, J and clone size reflect that table, while D and trimming were determined from the DNA. Counted in this sample were some 120,000 clones; 80% to 90% of them appeared once. The ten largest clones represent 3% to 4% of the sample.

Study-level results and caveats: Because no day 14 peak-response samples were available, the repertoires could be characterized only after the peak T cell response. The 56-69-year group was small, and its depth increase did not reach significance, likely because of low power. After two AZD1222 doses, both the breadth and the depth of spike-specific TCRs were significantly higher than at day 0 and than in MenACWY recipients. Conclusions about previously exposed vaccinees are limited because only six or seven AZD1222 recipients were SARS-CoV-2 seropositive at baseline. Participants were mostly white British and included more females than males, and it was suggested by the authors that clonal diversity may have been underestimated. The whole spike protein was spanned by vaccine-associated CD4 TCRs, and dominant responses were seen in regions 160-218 and 743-854. Epitopes outside the regions mutated in the B.1.351 and B.1.1.7 variants were reportedly recognized by nearly half of the unique spike-specific TCRs.

There are 16 amino acids in the CDR3, from cysteine to phenylalanine inclusive. Left in the record is the CDR3 DNA by itself, 48 bases read in frame from the first base. Via the germline V gene, CDR1 is ENHRY and CDR2 SYGVKD. Here V drops 0 bases and J drops 0 bases, and the junction holds 1 base not matched to any gene. The time point label, as the study defines it: baseline before first vaccination. This specimen's treatment or condition label, per the study, means: meningococcal conjugate vaccine given as trial control. Samples from vaccinated people were obtained from the UK trials COV001 and COV002, which included a single-blind randomized controlled phase 2/3 trial of AZD1222 (ChAdOx1 nCoV-19) in healthy adults. For TCRbeta chain sequencing, PBMC samples were collected from trial participants at day 0 and at day 28 after the second dose.

Sequenced material: peripheral blood, taken on day 0 of MenACWY control vaccination. The rearrangement combines TRBV10-3 with TRBJ1-4, with 7 bases aligning to TRBD1. This TCR derives from an adult in good health. CDR3 reads: CAISESQGATNEKLFF. The nucleotides read TGTGCCATCAGTGAGTCGCAGGGGGCAACTAATGAAAAACTGTTTTTT.